These 5 T cell receptor beta chains were all obtained from the same sample, sequenced in a study of immune evolution from preneoplasia to lung adenocarcinoma. Clones were sequenced by immunoSEQ multiplex PCR, and TCRdb holds only the in-frame ones, with some missing. There are roughly 7,800 clones in the sample; 83% occur only once, and under 3.5% lies in the top ten. The sequenced sample was FFPE minimally invasive lung adenocarcinoma tissue. These receptors were collected from an older person with lung adenocarcinoma.

The rearrangement uses TRBV6-6 and TRBJ2-1, with TRBD1 matching 10 bases. The CDR3 contains 14 residues. Germline V gene sequence: CDR1 MNHNY, CDR2 SVGAGI (reference sequence). V trimming: 6 bases; J trimming: 6 bases; junction bases outside the gene matches: 5. The DNA for the CDR3 is TGTGCCAGCAGCCGCCGGACAGGGGGCAATGAGCAGTTCTTC. Protein: CASSRRTGGNEQFF.

The chain recombines TRBV4-1 with TRBJ1-1; no firm D call. The CDR3 is made up of 14 amino acids. V lost 1 base and J lost 1, with 7 bases in between. The germline gives CDR1 MGHRA, CDR2 YSYEKL. As DNA, the CDR3 is TGCGCCAGCAGCCAAGGGAATTGGAACACTGAAGCTTTCTTT. As protein: CASSQGNWNTEAFF.

This rearrangement joins TRBV11-2 to TRBJ2-5; 10 bases are shared with TRBD1. The germline V gene has CDR1 SGHAT and CDR2 FQNNGV. Germline trimming cut 1 base from V and 7 bases from J; bases unmatched to any gene: 6. The CDR3 runs to 15 residues. CDR3 amino acids: CASSLVVGQGGTQYF. CDR3 bases: TGTGCCAGCAGCTTAGTAGTTGGACAGGGGGGGACCCAGTACTTC.

This chain connects TRBV30 to TRBJ1-3, with D unclear. Germline values: CDR1 GTSNPN, CDR2 SVGIG (reference sequence). Trimming took off 0 bases at V and 4 bases at J, with 16 bases between the two ends. The CDR3 consists of 16 residues. Here the CDR3 DNA reads TGTGCCTGGAGTGTAATAGCGGGATCAGCCGGAAACACCATATATTTT. Amino acid sequence: CAWSVIAGSAGNTIYF.

The CDR3 here is CAWRGNRANTIYF. CDR3 nucleotide sequence: TGTGCCTGGAGAGGGAACCGAGCAAACACCATATATTTT. The chain employs TRBV30 and TRBJ1-3, with D hard to call. The length of the CDR3 is 13 residues. CDR1 and CDR2 from the germline V gene are GTSNPN and SVGIG (reference sequence). The V end was cut by 3 bases, the J end by 6 bases, with 12 bases between.